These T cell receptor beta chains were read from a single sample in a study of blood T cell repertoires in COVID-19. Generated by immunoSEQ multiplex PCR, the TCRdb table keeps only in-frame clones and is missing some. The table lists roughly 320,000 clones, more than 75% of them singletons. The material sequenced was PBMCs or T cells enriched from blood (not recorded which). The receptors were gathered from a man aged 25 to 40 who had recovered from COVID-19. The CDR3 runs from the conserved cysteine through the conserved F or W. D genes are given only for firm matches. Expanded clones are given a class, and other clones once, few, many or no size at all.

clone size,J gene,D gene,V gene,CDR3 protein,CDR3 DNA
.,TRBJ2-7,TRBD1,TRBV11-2,CASSLGHRTGGSEEQYF,TGTGCCAGCAGCTTAGGGCATAGGACAGGGGGCTCTGAGGAGCAGTACTTC
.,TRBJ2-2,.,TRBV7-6,CASSLAPRAVDTGELFF,TGTGCCAGCAGCTTAGCACCCAGGGCGGTGGACACCGGGGAGCTGTTTTTT
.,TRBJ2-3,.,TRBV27,CASSFRAGGLDYTDTQYF,TGTGCCAGCAGTTTTCGCGCAGGAGGACTGGACTACACAGATACGCAGTATTTT
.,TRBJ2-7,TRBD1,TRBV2,CASSEGRDRAFSGTRYEQYF,TGTGCCAGCAGTGAAGGCCGGGACAGGGCTTTTAGTGGGACAAGATACGAGCAGTACTTC
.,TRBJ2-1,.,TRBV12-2,CASRQAIAGDEQFF,TGTGCAAGTCGCCAAGCAATAGCGGGGGATGAGCAGTTCTTC
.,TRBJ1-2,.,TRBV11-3,CASSLDYEYSYGYTF,TGTGCCAGCAGCTTAGATTACGAGTATAGTTATGGCTACACCTTC
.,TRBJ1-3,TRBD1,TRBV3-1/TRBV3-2,CASSQADRGWRNTIYF,TGTGCCAGCAGCCAAGCGGACAGGGGTTGGAGAAACACCATATATTTT
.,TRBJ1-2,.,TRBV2,CASSEAGNYGYTF,TGTGCCAGCAGTGAGGCGGGTAACTATGGCTACACCTTC
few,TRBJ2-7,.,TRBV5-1,CASSFRGYSYEQYF,TGCGCCAGCAGCTTTCGCGGGTATTCATACGAGCAGTACTTC
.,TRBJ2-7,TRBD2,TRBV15,CATSRDLLAGDSSEQYF,TGTGCCACCAGCAGAGACTTACTAGCGGGAGATTCTAGCGAGCAGTACTTC
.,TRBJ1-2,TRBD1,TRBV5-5,CASSAGTGGLGYTF,TGTGCCAGCAGCGCCGGGACAGGGGGCCTTGGCTACACCTTC
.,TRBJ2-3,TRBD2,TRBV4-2,CASSPSGTSTDTQYF,TGTGCCAGCAGCCCAAGCGGGACTAGCACAGATACGCAGTATTTT
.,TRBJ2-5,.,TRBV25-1,CASSDPGDNSQETQYF,TGTGCCAGCAGTGACCCCGGGGACAACAGTCAAGAGACCCAGTACTTC
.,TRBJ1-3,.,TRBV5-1,CASRPISSGNTIYF,TGCGCCAGCAGACCGATTAGCTCTGGAAACACCATATATTTT
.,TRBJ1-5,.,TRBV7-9,CASSLVQGVSGNQPQHF,TGTGCCAGCAGCTTAGTACAAGGAGTGAGCGGCAATCAGCCCCAGCATTTT
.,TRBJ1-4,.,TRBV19,CASSIAGSEKLFF,TGTGCCAGTAGTATAGCTGGTAGCGAAAAACTGTTTTTT
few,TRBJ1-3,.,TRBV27,CASRTGPSGNTIYF,TGTGCCAGCAGAACTGGTCCCTCTGGAAACACCATATATTTT
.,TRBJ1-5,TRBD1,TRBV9,CASSVGDRNQPQHF,TGTGCCAGCAGCGTAGGGGACAGAAATCAGCCCCAGCATTTT
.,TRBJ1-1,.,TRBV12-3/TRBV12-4,CASSFGALTEAFF,TGTGCCAGCAGTTTTGGGGCCCTCACTGAAGCTTTCTTT
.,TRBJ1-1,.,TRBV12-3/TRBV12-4,CASTLAHYTEAFF,TGTGCCAGCACCTTAGCCCACTACACTGAAGCTTTCTTT
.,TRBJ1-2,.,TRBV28,CASSQEDWGGYTF,TGTGCCAGCAGTCAGGAGGATTGGGGAGGCTACACCTTC
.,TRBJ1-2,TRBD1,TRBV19,CASSAGMTGYGYTF,TGTGCCAGTAGTGCAGGGATGACAGGGTATGGCTACACCTTC
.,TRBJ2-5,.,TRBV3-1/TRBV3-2,CASSGERTGQETQYF,TGTGCCAGCAGCGGGGAGAGGACGGGCCAAGAGACCCAGTACTTC
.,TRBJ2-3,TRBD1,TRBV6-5,CASTTGATDTQYF,TGTGCCAGTACAACAGGGGCTACAGATACGCAGTATTTT
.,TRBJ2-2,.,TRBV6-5,CASREAENTGELFF,TGTGCCAGCAGAGAGGCAGAGAACACCGGGGAGCTGTTTTTT
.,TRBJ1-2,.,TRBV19,CASSNTGSYGYTF,TGTGCCAGTAGTAATACAGGGAGCTATGGCTACACCTTC
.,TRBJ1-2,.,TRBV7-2,CASSEQGRNYGYTF,TGTGCCAGCAGCGAACAGGGACGGAACTATGGCTACACCTTC
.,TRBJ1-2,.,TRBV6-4,CASSDSAYGYTF,TGTGCCAGCAGTGACTCAGCCTATGGCTACACCTTC
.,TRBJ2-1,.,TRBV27,CASSISSVQFF,TGTGCCAGCAGTATTTCTAGTGTGCAGTTCTTC
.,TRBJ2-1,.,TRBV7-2,CASSLQGVGYNEQFF,TGTGCCAGCAGCCTGCAGGGTGTAGGATACAATGAGCAGTTCTTC
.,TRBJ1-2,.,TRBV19,CASSSFRRDGYTF,TGTGCCAGTAGTTCCTTCCGACGGGATGGCTACACCTTC
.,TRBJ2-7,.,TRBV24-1,CATSAGTRAYEQYF,TGTGCCACCAGTGCTGGGACAAGGGCCTACGAGCAGTACTTC
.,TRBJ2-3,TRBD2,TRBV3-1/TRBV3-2,CASTSAPRGVTDTQYF,TGTGCCAGCACCTCAGCCCCGCGGGGGGTCACAGATACGCAGTATTTT
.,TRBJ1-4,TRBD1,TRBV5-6,CASSLVGRGRTNEKLFF,TGTGCCAGCAGCTTGGTGGGCAGGGGGCGAACTAATGAAAAACTGTTTTTT
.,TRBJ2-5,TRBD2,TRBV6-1,CASSEASSGGQGRAQYF,TGTGCCAGCAGTGAAGCGTCTAGCGGGGGCCAAGGTCGGGCCCAGTACTTC
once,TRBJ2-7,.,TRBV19,CASPMRAVRLGPSYEQYF,TGTGCCAGTCCAATGAGGGCGGTTCGGCTAGGACCTTCCTACGAGCAGTACTTC
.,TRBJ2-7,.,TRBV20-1,CSASPMGYTYEQYF,TGCAGTGCTAGTCCTATGGGCTATACCTACGAGCAGTACTTC
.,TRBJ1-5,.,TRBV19,CASRRDTRGNQPQHF,TGTGCCAGTAGGAGGGACACCAGGGGCAATCAGCCTCAGCATTTT
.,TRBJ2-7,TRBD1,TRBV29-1,CSVEDPWTGGPHEQYF,TGCAGCGTTGAAGACCCATGGACAGGGGGCCCCCACGAGCAGTACTTC
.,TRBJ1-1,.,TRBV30,CAWMRSTEAFF,TGTGCCTGGATGAGGAGCACTGAAGCTTTCTTT
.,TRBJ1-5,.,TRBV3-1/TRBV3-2,CASSQGAAPQHF,TGTGCCAGCAGCCAAGGGGCAGCGCCCCAGCATTTT
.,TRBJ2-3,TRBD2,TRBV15,CATSRDSGTPDTQYF,TGTGCCACCAGCAGAGATAGCGGGACCCCAGATACGCAGTATTTT
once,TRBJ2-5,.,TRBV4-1,CASSPTWGGRETQYF,TGCGCCAGCAGCCCAACATGGGGGGGCCGAGAGACCCAGTACTTC
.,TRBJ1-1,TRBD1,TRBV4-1,CASGQGRSTEAFF,TGCGCCAGCGGACAGGGGAGAAGCACTGAAGCTTTCTTT
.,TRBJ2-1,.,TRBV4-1,CASSLDGSSYNEQFF,TGCGCCAGCAGCCTGGACGGGAGCTCCTACAATGAGCAGTTCTTC
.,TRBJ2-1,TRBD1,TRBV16,CASSQFITGTGLNEQFF,TGTGCCAGCAGCCAATTTATCACCGGGACAGGACTCAATGAGCAGTTCTTC
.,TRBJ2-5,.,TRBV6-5,CASIRVRGLETQYF,TGTGCCAGCATTAGAGTTAGAGGGTTAGAGACCCAGTACTTC
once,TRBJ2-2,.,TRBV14,CASSRQTNTGELFF,TGTGCCAGCAGCCGGCAGACAAACACCGGGGAGCTGTTTTTT